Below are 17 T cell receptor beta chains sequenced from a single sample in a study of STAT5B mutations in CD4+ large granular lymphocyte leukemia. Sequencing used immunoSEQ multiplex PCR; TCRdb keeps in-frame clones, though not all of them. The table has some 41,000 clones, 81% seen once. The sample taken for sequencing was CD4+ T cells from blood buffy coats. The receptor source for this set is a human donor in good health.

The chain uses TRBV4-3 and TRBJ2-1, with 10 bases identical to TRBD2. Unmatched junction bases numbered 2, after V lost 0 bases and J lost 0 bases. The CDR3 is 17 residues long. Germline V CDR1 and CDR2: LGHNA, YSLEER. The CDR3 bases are TGCGCCAGCAGCCAAGATATAGCGGGAGGCTCCTACAATGAGCAGTTCTTC. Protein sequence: CASSQDIAGGSYNEQFF.

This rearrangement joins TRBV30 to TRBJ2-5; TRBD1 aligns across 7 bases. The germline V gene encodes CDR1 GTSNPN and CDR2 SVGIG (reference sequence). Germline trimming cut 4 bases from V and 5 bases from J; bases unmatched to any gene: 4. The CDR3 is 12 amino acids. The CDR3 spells CAWTGGIETQYF. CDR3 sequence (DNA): TGTGCCTGGACAGGGGGTATTGAGACCCAGTACTTC.

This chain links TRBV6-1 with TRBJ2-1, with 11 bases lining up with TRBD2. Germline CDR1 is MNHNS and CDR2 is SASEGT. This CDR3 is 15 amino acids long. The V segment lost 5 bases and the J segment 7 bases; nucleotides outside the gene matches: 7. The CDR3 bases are TGTGCCAGCAGTTTTAGCGGGGGGGCTTGGAATGAGCAGTTCTTC. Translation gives CASSFSGGAWNEQFF.

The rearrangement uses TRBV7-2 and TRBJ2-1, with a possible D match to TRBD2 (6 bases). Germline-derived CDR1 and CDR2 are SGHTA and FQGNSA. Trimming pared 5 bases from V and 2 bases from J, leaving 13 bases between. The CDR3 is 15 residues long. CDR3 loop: CASSARGSTYNEQFF. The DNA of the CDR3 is TGTGCCAGCAGCGCGCGGGGATCGACCTACAATGAGCAGTTCTTC.

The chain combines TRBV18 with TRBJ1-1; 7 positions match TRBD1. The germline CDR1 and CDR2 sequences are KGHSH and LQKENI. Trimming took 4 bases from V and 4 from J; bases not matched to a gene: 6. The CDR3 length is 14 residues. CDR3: CASSLTGDGTEAFF. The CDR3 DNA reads TGTGCCAGCTCACTTACAGGGGATGGCACTGAAGCTTTCTTT.

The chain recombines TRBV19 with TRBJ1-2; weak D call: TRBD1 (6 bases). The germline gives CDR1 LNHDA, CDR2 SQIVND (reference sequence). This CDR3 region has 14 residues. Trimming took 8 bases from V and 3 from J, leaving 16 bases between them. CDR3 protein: CASHREGIYYGYTF. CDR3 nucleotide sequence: TGTGCCAGTCACAGGGAGGGGATCTACTATGGCTACACCTTC.

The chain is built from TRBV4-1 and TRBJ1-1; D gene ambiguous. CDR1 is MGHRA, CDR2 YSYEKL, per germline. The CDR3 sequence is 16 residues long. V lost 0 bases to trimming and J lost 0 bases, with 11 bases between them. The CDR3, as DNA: TGCGCCAGCAGCCAAGAAGGCGGACTGATGAACACTGAAGCTTTCTTT. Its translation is CASSQEGGLMNTEAFF.

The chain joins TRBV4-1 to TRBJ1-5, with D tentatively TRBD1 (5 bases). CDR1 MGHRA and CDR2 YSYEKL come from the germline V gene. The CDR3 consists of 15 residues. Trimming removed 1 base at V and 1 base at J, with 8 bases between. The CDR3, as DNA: TGCGCCAGCAGCCAAGCTTGGGGGAGCAATCAGCCCCAGCATTTT. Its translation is CASSQAWGSNQPQHF.

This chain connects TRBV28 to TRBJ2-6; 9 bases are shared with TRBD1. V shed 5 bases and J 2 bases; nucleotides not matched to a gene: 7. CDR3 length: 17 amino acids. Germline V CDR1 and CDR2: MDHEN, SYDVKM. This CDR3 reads CASSETGGRAGANVLTF. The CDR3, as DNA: TGTGCCAGCAGTGAAACAGGGGGCCGGGCTGGGGCCAACGTCCTGACTTTC.

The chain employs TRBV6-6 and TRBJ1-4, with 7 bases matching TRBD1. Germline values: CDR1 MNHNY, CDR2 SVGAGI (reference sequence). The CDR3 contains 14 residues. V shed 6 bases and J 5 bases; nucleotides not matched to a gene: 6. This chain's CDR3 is CASRKQGNNEKLFF. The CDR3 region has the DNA TGTGCCAGCAGAAAACAGGGGAACAATGAAAAACTGTTTTTT.

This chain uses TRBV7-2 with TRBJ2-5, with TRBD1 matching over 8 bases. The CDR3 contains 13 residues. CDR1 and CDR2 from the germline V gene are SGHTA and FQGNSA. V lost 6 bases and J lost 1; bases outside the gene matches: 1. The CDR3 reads CASSGQGQETQYF. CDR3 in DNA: TGTGCCAGCAGTGGACAGGGCCAAGAGACCCAGTACTTC.

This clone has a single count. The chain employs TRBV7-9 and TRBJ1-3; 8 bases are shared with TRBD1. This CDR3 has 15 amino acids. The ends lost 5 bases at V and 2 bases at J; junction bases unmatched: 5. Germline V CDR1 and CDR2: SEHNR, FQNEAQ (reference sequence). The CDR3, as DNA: TGTGCCAGCAGCGTGGGACAGGCCACTGGAAACACCATATATTTT. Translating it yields CASSVGQATGNTIYF.

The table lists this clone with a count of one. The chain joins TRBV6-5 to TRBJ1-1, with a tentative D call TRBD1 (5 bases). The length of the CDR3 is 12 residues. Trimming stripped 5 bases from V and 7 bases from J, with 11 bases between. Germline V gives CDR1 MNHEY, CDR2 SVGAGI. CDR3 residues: CASSTPGNEAFF. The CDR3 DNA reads TGTGCCAGCAGTACCCCAGGGAATGAAGCTTTCTTT.

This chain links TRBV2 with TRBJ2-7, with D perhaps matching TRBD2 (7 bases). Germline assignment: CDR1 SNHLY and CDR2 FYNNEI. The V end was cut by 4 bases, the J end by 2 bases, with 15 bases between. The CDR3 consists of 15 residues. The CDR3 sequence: CASSAPAGAPYEQYF. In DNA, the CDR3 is TGTGCCAGCAGTGCCCCGGCGGGGGCCCCCTACGAGCAGTACTTC.

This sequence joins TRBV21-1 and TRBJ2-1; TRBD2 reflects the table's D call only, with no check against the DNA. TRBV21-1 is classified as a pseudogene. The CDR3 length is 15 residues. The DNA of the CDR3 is TGTGCCAGCAGCAAAAAGACTAGCGGATACAATGAGCAGTTCTTC. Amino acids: CASSKKTSGYNEQFF.

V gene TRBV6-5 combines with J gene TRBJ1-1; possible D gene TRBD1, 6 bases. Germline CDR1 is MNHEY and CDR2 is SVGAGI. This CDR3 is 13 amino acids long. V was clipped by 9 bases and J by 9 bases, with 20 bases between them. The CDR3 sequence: CASETVGGAKAFF. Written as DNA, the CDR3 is TGTGCCAGTGAAACCGTAGGGGGAGCCAAAGCTTTCTTT.

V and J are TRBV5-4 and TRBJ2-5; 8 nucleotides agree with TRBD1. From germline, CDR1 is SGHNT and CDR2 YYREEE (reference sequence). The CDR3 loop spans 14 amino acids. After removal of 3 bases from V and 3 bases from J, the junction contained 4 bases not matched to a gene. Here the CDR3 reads CASSSPGGEETQYF. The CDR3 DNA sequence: TGTGCCAGCAGCTCTCCAGGGGGCGAAGAGACCCAGTACTTC.